This T cell receptor beta chain is drawn from a study of blood T cell repertoires in COVID-19. Study background: COVID-19 samples collected from the United States, Italy and Spain covered acute and convalescent phases. The analysed material was cDNA or gDNA that came from T cells, B-cell-depleted T cells, or PBMCs.

Patients at the Seattle site were enrolled during active infection and followed longitudinally. Deletions cut 5 bases from V and 3 bases from J, with 15 bases between. This CDR3 spans 15 amino acids. CDR1 and CDR2 (germline): SGHAT, FQNNGV. Per the authors' pipeline: Reference gene primer amplification gave nucleated cell count estimates. Using immunoSEQ multiplex PCR, the repertoire was profiled, and TCRdb retains in-frame clones only, with some absent. That table furnishes V, J and clone size, whereas the DNA furnished D and trimming. The sample has tens of thousands of clones; approximately 74% are singletons.

The chain carries TRBV11-2 and TRBJ2-3, with a possible D match to TRBD2 (6 bases). The material sequenced was peripheral blood. This clonotype was sampled from a man aged 65-85 years with COVID-19, enrolled during active disease. As DNA, the CDR3 is TGTGCCAGCAGCCCCGTGAGGGGAGGAACAGATACGCAGTATTTT. Translation gives CASSPVRGGTDTQYF.